These 10 T cell receptor beta chains were all obtained from the same sample, sequenced in a study of cytomegalovirus exposure and HLA in healthy donors. The method was immunoSEQ multiplex PCR; TCRdb's version includes in-frame clones alone and lacks a portion of them. The sample lists roughly 170,000 clones; about 80% were seen once. The sample consisted of PBMCs. The origin of the receptors is a woman under 30 in good health and CMV-seropositive.

The V call is TRBV6-1, the J call TRBJ2-3, with no clear D. CDR1 and CDR2 (germline): MNHNS, SASEGT. The CDR3 consists of 14 residues. Trimming pared 8 bases from V and 6 bases from J, leaving 18 bases between. The CDR3 DNA sequence: TGTGCCAGCGCCCTGAGGAGTAGTCCGGATACGCAGTATTTT. Translated: CASALRSSPDTQYF.

This clone turned up a few times. The chain couples TRBV2 to TRBJ2-7; 8 bases agree with TRBD2. V lost 8 bases to trimming and J lost 2 bases; unmatched junction nucleotides: 8. CDR3 length equals 14 residues. CDR1 and CDR2 (germline): SNHLY, FYNNEI. The CDR3 DNA is TGTGCCAGCGCAGAGGCGGGGGGAACCTACGAGCAGTACTTC. Translated: CASAEAGGTYEQYF. The full variable domain, in which reference TRBV2 and TRBJ2-7 provide the parts outside the CDR3, is EPEVTQTPSHQVTQMGQEVILRCVPISNHLYFYWYRQILGQKVEFLVSFYNNEISEKSEIFDDQFSVERPDGSNFTLKIRSTKLEDSAMYFCASAEAGGTYEQYFGPGTRLTVT.

The chain is built from TRBV27 and TRBJ2-7, with TRBD1 as a possible D gene (6 bases). Germline V gives CDR1 MNHEY, CDR2 SMNVEV (reference sequence). The CDR3 has 14 amino acids. V was pared by 6 bases and J by 2 bases, with 14 bases between. The CDR3 bases are TGTGCCAGCAGAAAAGGAGACAGGACCTACGAGCAGTACTTC. It specifies CASRKGDRTYEQYF.

The chain has TRBV9 and TRBJ1-4; no reliable D call. The CDR3 runs to 16 residues. CDR1 is SGDLS and CDR2 is YYNGEE in the germline V gene. V dropped 4 bases and J dropped 5 bases, with 18 bases sitting between them. The DNA for the CDR3 is TGTGCCAGCAGCCCGTGGGGTGAGGGAGTCAATGAAAAACTGTTTTTT. Translating it yields CASSPWGEGVNEKLFF.

This rearrangement joins TRBV7-8 to TRBJ2-2; possibly TRBD1 for D (5 bases). CDR1 is SGHVS, CDR2 FQNEAQ, per germline. Trimming took 7 bases from V and 5 from J, leaving 20 bases between them. The CDR3 runs to 16 residues. The CDR3 DNA sequence: TGTGCCAGCACCTCTTTGAGAAGGGGTCGGACCGGGGAGCTGTTTTTT. Protein: CASTSLRRGRTGELFF.

This chain connects TRBV6-4 to TRBJ1-2; the match to TRBD1 covers 7 bases. This CDR3 is built from 15 residues. V was clipped by 6 bases and J by 4 bases; unmatched bases: 11. Germline assignment: CDR1 MRHNA and CDR2 SNTAGT. CDR3: CASSQASTGRYGYTF. CDR3 nucleotide sequence: TGTGCCAGCAGCCAGGCGTCGACAGGGCGCTATGGCTACACCTTC.

The CDR3, as DNA: TGTGCCACCAGCAGAGGCCGCCTAGGCACAGATACGCAGTATTTT. Protein product: CATSRGRLGTDTQYF. The rearrangement uses TRBV15 and TRBJ2-3, with D uncertain. The CDR3 has 15 amino acids. Deletions cut 1 base from V and 1 base from J, with 9 bases between. Germline CDR1 reads LNHNV; CDR2 reads YYDKDF (reference sequence).

The chain links TRBV11-2 to TRBJ1-1; 8 bases match TRBD1. The length of the CDR3 is 13 residues. Germline CDR1 is SGHAT and CDR2 is FQNNGV. Trimming cost V 1 base and J 12 bases; bases outside gene matches: 7. CDR3 residues: CASSLVVRTGTFF. DNA for the CDR3: TGTGCCAGCAGCTTAGTGGTTAGGACAGGGACTTTCTTT.

Only one count was recorded for this clone. V usage is TRBV19 and J usage is TRBJ1-2; TRBD1 matches at 8 bases. CDR3 length equals 15 residues. The ends lost 5 bases at V and 8 bases at J; junction bases unmatched: 13. In germline, CDR1 is LNHDA, CDR2 SQIVND (reference sequence). CDR3 in amino acids: CASSPPGQDILGYTF. DNA of the CDR3: TGTGCCAGTAGTCCTCCGGGACAGGATATCCTCGGCTACACCTTC.

V is TRBV15 and J is TRBJ2-2; perhaps TRBD2 as D (6 bases). Germline CDR1 reads LNHNV; CDR2 reads YYDKDF (reference sequence). The CDR3 is made up of 16 amino acids. Trimming stripped 0 bases from V and 2 bases from J, with 10 bases between. In DNA, the CDR3 is TGTGCCACCAGCAGAGATCGGAGGGCTAACACCGGGGAGCTGTTTTTT. This gives the protein CATSRDRRANTGELFF.